These T cell receptor beta chains were read from a single sample in a study of identical twins. TCRdb re-derived calls from the 5' RACE reads in MiXCR, one entry per CDR3 protein. This sample has around 290,000 distinct CDR3 sequences, with roughly 8.6% found just once. These same data were also listed under a study on yellow fever vaccine responses in identical twins.

The sample was CD8+ T cells sorted from blood. These receptors originate from a woman between 18 and 29 years old in good health. Both conserved end residues are part of each CDR3. A D gene is named only where the DNA matches it firmly. Rows may omit the clone size; those that give it use once, few, many or a size class.

J gene	clone size	D gene	V gene	CDR3 protein	CDR3 DNA
TRBJ2-2	few	.	TRBV15	CATSRDFAGNTGELFF	TGTGCCACCAGCAGAGATTTTGCCGGAAACACCGGGGAGCTGTTTTTT
TRBJ2-1	many	TRBD2	TRBV11-1	CASSLASGSSPGWAEQFF	TGTGCCAGCAGCTTGGCTAGCGGGAGTAGTCCAGGTTGGGCTGAGCAGTTCTTC
TRBJ2-7	many	TRBD2	TRBV20-1	CSARTSGVYEQYF	TGCAGTGCTCGGACTAGCGGAGTCTACGAGCAGTACTTC
TRBJ2-7	few	.	TRBV20-1	CSANDAGLYEQYF	TGCAGTGCCAACGATGCTGGCCTCTACGAGCAGTACTTC
TRBJ2-1	many	.	TRBV4-3	CASSPPNRGNEQFF	TGCGCCAGCAGCCCCCCCAATAGAGGGAATGAGCAGTTCTTC
TRBJ2-1	.	TRBD2	TRBV20-1	CSARDWASGTPILDEQFF	TGCAGTGCTAGAGATTGGGCTAGCGGGACCCCAATCCTCGATGAGCAGTTCTTC
TRBJ2-1	many	TRBD2	TRBV27	CASSSRTSSYNEQFF	TGTGCCAGCAGTTCGAGGACTAGCAGCTACAATGAGCAGTTCTTC
TRBJ2-3	many	.	TRBV27	CASIVGNSGCTDTQYF	TGTGCCAGCATCGTTGGTAATAGCGGATGCACAGATACGCAGTATTTT
TRBJ2-2	many	.	TRBV27	CASSLYLEGPTGELFF	TGTGCCAGCAGTTTATATCTGGAGGGGCCAACTGGGGAGCTGTTTTTT
TRBJ2-2	many	TRBD2	TRBV7-8	CASSLAPRTSTGELFF	TGTGCCAGCAGCTTAGCGCCGCGGACTAGCACCGGGGAGCTGTTTTTT
TRBJ2-7	few	.	TRBV20-1	CSARVLGGITYEQYF	TGCAGTGCTAGAGTGCTTGGCGGGATAACCTACGAGCAGTACTTC
TRBJ2-2	.	.	TRBV6-2/TRBV6-3	CGTGRTGELFF	TGTGGCACAGGGAGGACCGGGGAGCTGTTTTTT
TRBJ2-5	.	TRBD1	TRBV20-1	CSAAGQGAGETQYF	TGCAGTGCGGCGGGACAGGGGGCTGGGGAGACCCAGTACTTC
TRBJ2-2	many	TRBD1	TRBV12-3/TRBV12-4	CASSLDRENANTGELFF	TGTGCCAGCAGTTTGGACAGGGAGAATGCGAACACCGGGGAGCTGTTTTTT
TRBJ2-6	.	.	TRBV5-5	CASSLARDHSGANVLTF	TGTGCCAGCAGCTTGGCGCGGGATCATTCTGGGGCCAACGTCCTGACTTTC
TRBJ2-7	few	.	TRBV29-1	CSVEELGDDNYEQYF	TGCAGCGTTGAAGAACTGGGAGATGACAACTACGAGCAGTACTTC
TRBJ2-5	.	TRBD2	TRBV12-3/TRBV12-4	CASSFLVAGAGETQYF	TGTGCCAGCAGTTTTTTGGTAGCGGGGGCAGGGGAGACCCAGTACTTC
TRBJ2-1	medium-sized	.	TRBV6-2/TRBV6-3	CASSGTDYNEQFF	TGTGCCAGCAGTGGGACGGATTACAATGAGCAGTTCTTC
TRBJ2-2	many	.	TRBV28	CASSLGGVDTGELFF	TGTGCCAGCAGTTTAGGCGGGGTGGACACCGGGGAGCTGTTTTTT
TRBJ1-2	many	.	TRBV9	CASGPLSFGYTF	TGTGCCAGCGGACCTCTTTCATTTGGCTACACCTTC